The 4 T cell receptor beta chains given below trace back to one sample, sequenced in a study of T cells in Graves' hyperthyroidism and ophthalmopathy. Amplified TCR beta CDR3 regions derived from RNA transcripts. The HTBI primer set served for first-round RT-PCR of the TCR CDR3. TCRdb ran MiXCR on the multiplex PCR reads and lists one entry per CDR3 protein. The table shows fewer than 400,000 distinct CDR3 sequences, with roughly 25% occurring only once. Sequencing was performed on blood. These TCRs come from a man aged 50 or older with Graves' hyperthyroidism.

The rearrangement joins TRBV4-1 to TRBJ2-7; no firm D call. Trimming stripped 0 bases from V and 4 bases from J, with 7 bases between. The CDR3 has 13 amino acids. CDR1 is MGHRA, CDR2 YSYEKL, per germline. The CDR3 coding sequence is TGCGCCAGCAGCCAAGATCTCGTATACGAGCAGTACTTC. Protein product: CASSQDLVYEQYF.

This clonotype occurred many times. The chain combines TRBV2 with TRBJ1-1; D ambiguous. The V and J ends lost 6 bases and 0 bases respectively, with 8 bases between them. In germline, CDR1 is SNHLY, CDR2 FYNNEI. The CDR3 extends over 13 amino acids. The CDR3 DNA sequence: TGTGCCAGCAGGACCGGGTTGAACACTGAAGCTTTCTTT. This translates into CASRTGLNTEAFF.

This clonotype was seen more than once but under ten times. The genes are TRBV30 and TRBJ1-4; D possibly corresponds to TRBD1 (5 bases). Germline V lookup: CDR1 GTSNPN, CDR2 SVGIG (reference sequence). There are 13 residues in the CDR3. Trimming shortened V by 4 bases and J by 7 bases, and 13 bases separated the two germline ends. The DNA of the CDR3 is TGTGCCTGGACCGGGACCCTATCTGAAAAACTGTTTTTT. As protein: CAWTGTLSEKLFF.

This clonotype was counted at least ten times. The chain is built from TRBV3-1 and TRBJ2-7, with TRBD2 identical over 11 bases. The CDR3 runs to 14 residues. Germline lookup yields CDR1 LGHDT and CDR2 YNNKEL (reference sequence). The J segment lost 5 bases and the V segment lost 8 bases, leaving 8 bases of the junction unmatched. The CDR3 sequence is CASEKTTSGNEQYF. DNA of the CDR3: TGTGCCAGCGAAAAGACGACTAGCGGGAACGAGCAGTACTTC.